This entry features one T cell receptor beta chain sequence. This clonotype appeared a few times. The antigen it binds to is not known. No much larger clonotype is one base removed from it; base qualities were not supplied. These data belong to a study of CD8 T cells in Susac syndrome (dated by TCRdb to about 2019). With regard to the full study: Among the sequenced Susac syndrome patients, more than five had clinically active disease and roughly 8 were in clinical remission. At blood withdrawal, Susac syndrome patients were either therapy-naive, taking corticosteroids (in some cases with IVIg as well), or taking IVIg alone. Repertoire sequencing was used to test whether CD8+ T cell activation and differentiation in Susac syndrome was antigen driven. The study compared CD8+ T cell repertoire clonality among approximately twelve healthy donors, 14 Susac syndrome patients and approximately 16 multiple sclerosis patients.

RNA was extracted using the RNeasy kit, and about 0.45 to 1 microgram was reverse transcribed with random hexamers. The immunoSEQ multiplex PCR assay, which covers 54 Vbeta and 13 Jbeta segments, was used to amplify TCR beta CDR3 regions. Bias from PCR amplification was corrected by using a synthetic template baseline for primer optimization and for computational correction. As for the original processing: Reads were assigned to V, D and J genes according to IMGT and analyzed in immunoSEQ Analyzer, with only productive sequences retained. To calculate clonality, Shannon entropy was normalized by log2 of the number of productive unique sequences and then subtracted from one. For each patient and control, public and private clones were evaluated within the 100 most prevalent clones. Clones were defined as Susac-specific if absent from the healthy and MS cohorts, from 1052 published viral clones and from other ImmuneACCESS disease sequences. The public reads were run again by TCRdb, first through fastp at Q25 and then through MiXCR, and only productive beta chains were kept. Entries are consolidated by CDR3 protein sequence, retaining the most common genes and DNA. Clone size and V and J calls follow TCRdb, not the original study. Counted in this sample were 95,000 to 150,000 distinct CDR3 sequences; 90% to 95% of them appeared once. The top ten constitute about 0.2% of the sample.

Peripheral blood CD8+ and CD4+ T cells from healthy donors, Susac syndrome patients and multiple sclerosis patients were profiled using high-throughput TCR beta sequencing. Recently defined diagnostic criteria for definite or probable disease were met by the Susac syndrome patients. CD8+ TEMRA cells were enriched by FACS, while bulk CD8+ and CD4+ T cells were purified by magnetic negative isolation. Blood was drawn into EDTA tubes, processed within 24 hours, and PBMCs were isolated by density gradient centrifugation. PBMCs destined for TCR sequencing were cryopreserved in liquid nitrogen and later thawed in a 37 °C water bath. The sorted or isolated CD4+, CD8+ and CD8+ TEMRA cells reached a purity of at least 90%. The germline V gene sets CDR1 to MGHRA and CDR2 to YSYEKL. For this chain, trimming is 2 bases at the V end and 4 bases at the J end, and the number of junction bases without a gene match is 4. The CDR3 sequence holds 14 residues, the cysteine and phenylalanine included. The DNA shown is the 42-base CDR3, in frame from base 1.

Overall study results and their limits: In the total CD8+ and CD8+ TEMRA repertoires, about 16 and five Susac-specific public clones, respectively, were identified. The number of individuals in the TCR sequencing and HLA analysis was recognized as being relatively small. Susac syndrome CD8+ repertoires showed clonal expansion, highest in CD8+ TEMRA cells and greater in clinically active than remitting patients.

This TCR derives from a human donor with Susac syndrome. The sequenced sample was CD8+ T cells from PBMCs. The chain was built from TRBV4-1 and TRBJ1-1, with 7 middle bases fitting TRBD1. The nucleotide sequence is given as TGCGCCAGCAGCCAAAGTGACAGGGCCACTGAAGCTTTCTTT. Translated, it reads CASSQSDRATEAFF.